Below are 17 T cell receptor beta chains sequenced from a single sample in a study of breast tumors, draining lymph nodes, adjacent tissues. MiXCR, applied by TCRdb to the multiplex PCR reads, yields one record per CDR3 protein. Of about 80,000 distinct CDR3 sequences listed, under 25% are singletons. Samples came from axillary lymph nodes draining the breast cancer. Sequencing used axillary lymph node tissue. The source of these receptors is a female donor with breast cancer. Some clones in this sample may be carry-over from other donors' samples.

This clonotype came up many times. The CDR3 spells CSVGQGGNTIYF. The CDR3 coding sequence is TGCAGCGTGGGACAGGGTGGAAACACCATATATTTT. The rearrangement joins TRBV29-1 to TRBJ1-3, with TRBD1 matching 9 bases. Germline loops: CDR1 SQVTM, CDR2 ANQGSEA. J was trimmed by 3 bases and V by 6 bases; bases with no gene match: 0. The CDR3 loop spans 12 amino acids.

The sample holds many counts of this clonotype. The chain combines TRBV5-1 with TRBJ2-7; TRBD1 agrees at 8 bases. Unmatched junction bases numbered 8, after V lost 0 bases and J lost 6 bases. CDR3 size: 15 residues. Germline V gene data show CDR1 as SGHRS and CDR2 as YFSETQ. DNA of the CDR3: TGCGCCAGCAGCTTGGTTCCAGGGGGCTTATCCGAGCAGTACTTC. Translated, it gives CASSLVPGGLSEQYF.

In its sample, this clonotype was seen many times. One end of the junction varies from germline; a read error may be responsible. The chain recombines TRBV20-1 with TRBJ2-3; the match to TRBD2 covers 14 bases. This CDR3 is built from 11 residues. The germline gives CDR1 DFQATT, CDR2 SNEGSKA (reference sequence). The CDR3 coding sequence is TGCAGTGCTAGTCGGGGACTAGCGGGGGTTTTT. Its translation: CSASRGLAGVF.

This clonotype was counted ten times or more. The chain joins TRBV24-1 to TRBJ2-7; D unclear. Germline V CDR1 and CDR2: KGHDR, SFDVKD. V was trimmed by 6 bases and J by 3 bases, leaving 5 bases between them. The CDR3 runs 11 residues. CDR3 in amino acids: CATSTGYEQYF. The CDR3 bases are TGTGCCACCAGTACCGGCTACGAGCAGTACTTC.

This clonotype was seen at least ten times. The rearrangement joins TRBV20-1 to TRBJ2-1; D is unresolved. This CDR3 is 10 amino acids long. From germline, CDR1 is DFQATT and CDR2 SNEGSKA (reference sequence). V lost 0 bases to trimming and J lost 8 bases, with 2 bases between them. In DNA form, the CDR3 reads TGCAGTGCTAGAGATCATGAGCAGTTCTTC. Translated, it gives CSARDHEQFF.

At least ten counts were recorded for this clonotype. V is TRBV5-4 and J is TRBJ2-7; 10 nucleotides match TRBD2. This CDR3 comprises 15 residues. Germline V lookup: CDR1 SGHNT, CDR2 YYREEE (reference sequence). V gave up 4 bases and J gave up 2 bases; unmatched junction bases: 6. The CDR3 coding sequence is TGTGCCAGCAGCCTGGGACTAGCGAGCCCCTACGAGCAGTACTTC. Encoded protein: CASSLGLASPYEQYF.

This clonotype was seen just once. A read error may account for a junction end that differs from germline. This chain uses TRBV28 with TRBJ2-5, with D perhaps TRBD1 (6 bases). Germline lookup yields CDR1 MDHEN and CDR2 SYDVKM. The length of the CDR3 is 17 residues. The CDR3 spells CASSSIGLPGVQETQYF. In nucleotides, the CDR3 is TGTGCCAGCAGTTCAATCGGACTGCCAGGGGTACAAGAGACTCAGTACTTC.

This clonotype was recorded at least ten times. The V gene is TRBV6-5, the J gene TRBJ1-6, with D maybe TRBD1 (6 bases). Germline CDR1 is MNHEY and CDR2 is SVGAGI. Trimming cost V 5 bases and J 5 bases, with 22 bases left between them. The CDR3 loop spans 18 amino acids. The CDR3 spells CASSTLYITGSDNSPLHF. For the CDR3, the DNA is TGTGCCAGCAGTACCCTTTACATTACAGGGTCGGATAATTCACCCCTCCACTTT.

This clonotype was seen repeatedly, ten times or more. The CDR3 protein is CAIRAGGQEKLFF. The DNA of the CDR3 is TGTGCCATCCGGGCAGGGGGACAGGAAAAACTGTTTTTT. This chain uses TRBV10-3 with TRBJ1-4, with 7 bases identical to TRBD1. Unmatched junction bases numbered 8, after V lost 8 bases and J lost 8 bases. Germline CDR1 is ENHRY and CDR2 is SYGVKD. CDR3 length: 13 residues.

In regard to this clonotype: One end of the junction varies from germline; a read error may be responsible. The chain links TRBV11-2 to TRBJ2-2, with D possibly TRBD2 on 5 matching bases. CDR3 length: 12 amino acids. From germline, CDR1 is SGHAT and CDR2 FQNNGV. The CDR3 bases are TGTGCCCGCAAGGCGGAACACCGGGGAGCTGTTTTT. This codes for CARKAEHRGAVF. Together with reference TRBV11-2 and TRBJ2-2, the CDR3 gives the full variable domain: EAGVAQSPRYKIIEKRQSVAFWCNPISGHATLYWYQQILGQGPKLLIQFQNNGVVDDSQLPKDRFSAERLKGVDSTLKIQPAKLEDSAVYLCARKAEHRGAVFGEGSRLTVL.

V gene TRBV3-1 combines with J gene TRBJ2-2; D may be TRBD1 (7 bases). The CDR3 has 15 amino acids. Germline values: CDR1 LGHDT, CDR2 YNNKEL (reference sequence). Trimming took 3 bases from V and 6 from J, leaving 14 bases between them. This CDR3 is CASSQGVRGAGELFF. In DNA form, the CDR3 reads TGTGCCAGCAGCCAGGGTGTCAGGGGGGCCGGGGAGCTGTTTTTT.

There are many counts of this clonotype. The rearrangement joins TRBV6-1 to TRBJ1-4; D is possibly TRBD1 (6 bases). V was cut by 6 bases and J by 7 bases, with 15 bases left in between. In germline, CDR1 is MNHNS, CDR2 SASEGT. The CDR3 runs 14 residues. CDR3: CASSPTGRGEKLFF. Written as DNA, the CDR3 is TGTGCCAGCAGCCCTACAGGGCGAGGTGAAAAACTGTTTTTT.

This clonotype was observed at least ten times. V gene TRBV24-1 combines with J gene TRBJ1-4; D uncertain. This CDR3 region has 13 residues. Germline V CDR1 and CDR2: KGHDR, SFDVKD. Trimming cost V 9 bases and J 2 bases, with 9 bases left between them. The CDR3 spells CATSSPTNEKLFF. The CDR3 DNA follows: TGTGCCACCTCTTCTCCGACTAATGAAAAACTGTTTTTT.

A note on this clonotype: The junction and the germline gene differ at one end; a read error may be behind it. CDR3 residues: CAGSPSGGNEQFF. In DNA form, the CDR3 reads TGTGCCGGCAGCCCATCGGGGGGAAATGAGCAGTTCTTC. The chain couples TRBV7-9 to TRBJ2-1; 7 nucleotides match TRBD2. The CDR3 contains 13 residues. Germline values: CDR1 SEHNR, CDR2 FQNEAQ (reference sequence).

This clonotype was detected ten times or more. In DNA form, the CDR3 reads TGTGCCAGCAGCCTGAGCTTGGGGGGGGCCCATGGCTACACCTTC. It is translated as CASSLSLGGAHGYTF. V is TRBV12-3 or TRBV12-4 and J is TRBJ1-2; D might be TRBD1 (6 bases). V lost 6 bases and J lost 6, with 20 bases in between. The CDR3 length is 15 residues.

Concerning this clonotype itself: One end of the junction fails to match germline, which may point to a read error. V gene TRBV28 combines with J gene TRBJ2-7, with a possible D match to TRBD1 (5 bases). Per germline, CDR1 MDHEN and CDR2 SYDVKM. CDR3 length: 13 residues. CDR3 sequence reads: CASSLNRPPEQCF. CDR3 coding DNA: TGTGCCAGCAGTTTAAACAGGCCCCCCGAGCAGTGCTTC.

The J gene is TRBJ1-1, the V gene TRBV20-1, with D possibly TRBD1 on 5 matching bases. The CDR3 consists of 14 residues. The germline V gene has CDR1 DFQATT and CDR2 SNEGSKA (reference sequence). The V and J ends lost 1 base and 1 base respectively, with 10 bases between them. In DNA form, the CDR3 reads TGCAGTGCTAGAGCCCGACAGTGGAACACTGAAGCTTTCTTT. Translated, it gives CSARARQWNTEAFF.